Sequencing of this T cell receptor (beta chain) was carried out in a study of regulatory T cells in long-lasting Graves disease. Overall study: Antithyroid drugs had been taken under 3 months by newly diagnosed Graves' patients.

Documented time point: newly diagnosed GD, antithyroid drugs for less than 3 months. PBMCs provided the RNA from which the TCR library was made. Patients came through an endocrinology department, and that department was in Xi'an, China. This clonotype has ten or more counts. Its antigen is unidentified. V lost 7 bases, J lost 1 base, and 13 bases lay in between. The CDR3 length is 15 residues. Notes on the study in general: Persistent disease was associated with favored TRBV28 usage and with favored use of TRBJ1-2 and TRBJ2-5.

Arm-PCR of CDR3 regions and iRepertoire HTBI primers were the basis on which TCR beta libraries were built. TCRdb re-derived calls from the multiplex PCR reads in MiXCR, one entry per CDR3 protein. The sample lists roughly 530,000 distinct CDR3 sequences; around 15% were seen once. These data also formed part of another study, on T cells in Graves' hyperthyroidism and ophthalmopathy. That source adds: The authors' 13 V-J model separated ophthalmopathy from stable hyperthyroidism.

This sample comprised peripheral blood mononuclear cells (PBMCs), obtained at new diagnosis, from a patient treated with antithyroid drugs. This chain joins TRBV12-3 or TRBV12-4 and TRBJ2-2; TRBD2 is a possible D gene (6 bases). The TCR comes from a woman aged 35 to 59 with Graves disease. In DNA form, the CDR3 reads TGTGCCAGCAATCCCGGGACTTTGAACACCGGGGAGCTGTTTTTT. As protein: CASNPGTLNTGELFF.